This T cell receptor beta chain stems from a study of blood T cell repertoires in COVID-19. Study overall: The origin of the acute and convalescent COVID-19 samples was the United States, Italy and Spain.

Assay used: immunoSEQ multiplex PCR; TCRdb lists only in-frame clones, some missing. Counted here are approximately 120,000 clones, approximately 82% occurring once; the ten biggest clones make up roughly 7.9%. The CDR3 is 13 amino acids. J gave up 5 bases and V 4 bases, and 4 bases lay outside the gene matches. The germline V gene has CDR1 SGHDN and CDR2 FVKESK. The V and J genes are TRBV14 and TRBJ1-2; 7 positions agree with TRBD1. The source is a woman over 75 with active or convalescent COVID-19. Sequenced sample: peripheral blood. The CDR3 here is CASSPGTAYGYTF. The DNA for the CDR3 is TGTGCCAGCAGCCCCGGGACAGCTTATGGCTACACCTTC.